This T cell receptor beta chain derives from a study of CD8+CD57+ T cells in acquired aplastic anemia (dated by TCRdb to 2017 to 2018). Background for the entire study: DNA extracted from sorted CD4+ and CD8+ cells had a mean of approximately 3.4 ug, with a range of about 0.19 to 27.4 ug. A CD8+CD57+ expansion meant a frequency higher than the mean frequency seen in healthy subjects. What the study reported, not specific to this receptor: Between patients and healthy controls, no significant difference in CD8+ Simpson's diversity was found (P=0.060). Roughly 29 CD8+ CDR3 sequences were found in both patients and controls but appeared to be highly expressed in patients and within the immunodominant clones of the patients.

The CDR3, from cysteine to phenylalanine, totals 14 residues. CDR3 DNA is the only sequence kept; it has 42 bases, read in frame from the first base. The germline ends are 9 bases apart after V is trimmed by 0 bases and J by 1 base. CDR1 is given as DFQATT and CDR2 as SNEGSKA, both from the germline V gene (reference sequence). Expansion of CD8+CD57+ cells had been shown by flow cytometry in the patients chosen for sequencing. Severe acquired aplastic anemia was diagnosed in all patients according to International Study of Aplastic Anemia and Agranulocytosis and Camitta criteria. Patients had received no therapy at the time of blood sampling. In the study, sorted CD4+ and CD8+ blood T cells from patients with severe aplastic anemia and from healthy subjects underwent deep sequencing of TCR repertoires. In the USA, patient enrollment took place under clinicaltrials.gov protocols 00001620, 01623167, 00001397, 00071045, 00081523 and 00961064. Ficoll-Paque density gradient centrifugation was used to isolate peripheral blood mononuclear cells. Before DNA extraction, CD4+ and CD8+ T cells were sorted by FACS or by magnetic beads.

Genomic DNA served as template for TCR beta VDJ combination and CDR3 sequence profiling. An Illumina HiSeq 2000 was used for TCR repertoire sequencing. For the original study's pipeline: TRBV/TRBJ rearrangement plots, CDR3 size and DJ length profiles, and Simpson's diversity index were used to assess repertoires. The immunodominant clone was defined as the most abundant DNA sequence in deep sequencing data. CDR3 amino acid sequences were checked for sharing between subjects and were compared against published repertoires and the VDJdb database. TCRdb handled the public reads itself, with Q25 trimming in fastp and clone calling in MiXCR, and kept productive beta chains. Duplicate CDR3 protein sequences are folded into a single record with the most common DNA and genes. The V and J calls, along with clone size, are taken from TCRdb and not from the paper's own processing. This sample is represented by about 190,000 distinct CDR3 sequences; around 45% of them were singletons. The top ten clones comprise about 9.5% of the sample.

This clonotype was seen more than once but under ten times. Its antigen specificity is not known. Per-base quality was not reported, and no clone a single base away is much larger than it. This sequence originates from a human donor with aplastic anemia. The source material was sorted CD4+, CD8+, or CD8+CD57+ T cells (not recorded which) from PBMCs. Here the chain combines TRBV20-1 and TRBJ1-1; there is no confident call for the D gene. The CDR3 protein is CSARDYRANTEAFF. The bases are TGCAGTGCTAGAGATTATCGAGCGAACACTGAAGCTTTCTTT.